Listed here are 5 T cell receptor beta chains from one sample, sequenced in a study of blood T cells in healthy people across ages. A second PCR of 7 to 11 cycles used a sample-barcoded 5' primer and a J-beta primer mix. MiXCR, applied by TCRdb to the 5' RACE reads, yields one record per CDR3 protein. The sample holds 600,000 or so distinct CDR3 sequences, approximately 21% seen once. The source material was blood. All receptors derive from a man aged 70-80 years in good health.

The J gene is TRBJ2-5, the V gene TRBV6-5; TRBD2 might be the D (6 bases). Germline V gives CDR1 MNHEY, CDR2 SVGAGI. The V gene lost 0 bases and the J gene lost 1 base, with 12 bases spanning the gap. This CDR3 region has 16 residues. DNA for the CDR3: TGTGCCAGCAGTTACTCCGGGATAGCGGCCCAAGAGACCCAGTACTTC. It codes for CASSYSGIAAQETQYF.

The chain carries TRBV20-1 and TRBJ1-1; D ambiguous. The CDR3 length is 11 residues. Trimming pared 0 bases from V and 6 bases from J, leaving 5 bases between. Germline assignment: CDR1 DFQATT and CDR2 SNEGSKA (reference sequence). The DNA for the CDR3 is TGCAGTGCTAGAGAACGGGCTGAAGCTTTCTTT. This codes for CSARERAEAFF.

The rearrangement uses TRBV5-6 and TRBJ1-4; no reliable D call. The CDR3 spans 15 residues. Trimming removed 1 base from V and 5 bases from J, with 12 bases in between. Germline V gene data show CDR1 as SGHDT and CDR2 as YYEEEE. The CDR3 DNA follows: TGTGCCAGCAGCTTGATAGATCAAGGCAATGAAAAACTGTTTTTT. Translated: CASSLIDQGNEKLFF. Using reference TRBV5-6 and TRBJ1-4 for the parts outside the CDR3, the full variable domain is DAGVTQSPTHLIKTRGQQVTLRCSPKSGHDTVSWYQQALGQGPQFIFQYYEEEERQRGNFPDRFSGHQFPNYSSELNVNALLLGDSALYLCASSLIDQGNEKLFFGSGTQLSVL.

This chain joins TRBV4-1 and TRBJ1-1, with D possibly being TRBD1 (6 bases). Germline lookup yields CDR1 MGHRA and CDR2 YSYEKL. Trimming took off 2 bases at V and 9 bases at J, with 19 bases between the two ends. CDR3 length: 15 residues. The CDR3 reads CASSQPIQGTVQAFF. CDR3 in DNA: TGCGCCAGCAGCCAACCCATACAGGGTACGGTACAAGCTTTCTTT.

This clonotype was detected a few times. The V and J genes are TRBV4-1 and TRBJ1-5, with 7 nucleotides matching TRBD1. This CDR3 has 15 residues. CDR1 is MGHRA, CDR2 YSYEKL, per germline. The ends lost 5 bases at V and 7 bases at J; junction bases unmatched: 11. The CDR3 loop reads CASSGQAVGNQPQHF. CDR3 sequence (DNA): TGCGCCAGCAGCGGACAGGCGGTTGGTAACCAGCCCCAGCATTTT.